This T cell receptor beta chain was captured by sequencing in a study of T cell repertoires in cytomegalovirus infection. This clonotype came up many times. Antigen specificity is unknown. Per the germline V gene, CDR1 is MDHEN and CDR2 is SYDVKM. The CDR3 is made up of 14 amino acids. V shed 5 bases and J shed 4 bases, with 15 bases lying between them. TCRdb processed the reads anew with MiXCR; each CDR3 protein has one entry. The profile shows 60,000 to 75,000 distinct CDR3 sequences, 3% to 4.5% of them singletons. The study's findings and limits: Identification of carriers of CMV plus the relevant HLA was achieved through cumulative public TCR beta family frequency. The ex vivo response showed dominance by HLA-C-restricted CMV-specific TCR beta clonotypes.

The sequenced sample consisted of PBMCs. This clonotype was sampled from a human donor in good health (CMV status not recorded). Some clones in this sample may be carry-over from other donors' samples. The rearrangement links TRBV28 to TRBJ2-7; D possibly uses TRBD1 or TRBD2 (5 bases each). The CDR3 sequence is CASSAPGPIYEQYF. CDR3 coding DNA: TGTGCCAGCAGTGCCCCGGGACCAATATACGAGCAGTACTTC.